This T cell receptor beta chain was identified in a study of blood T cell repertoires in COVID-19. The V gene lost 5 bases and the J gene lost 0 bases, with 17 bases spanning the gap. The CDR3 is 16 residues long. Germline values: CDR1 LNHDA, CDR2 SQIVND (reference sequence). TCRdb keeps only in-frame clones here, not all; method: immunoSEQ multiplex PCR. The sample includes over 200,000 clones, approximately 83% of them seen just once. The chain links TRBV19 to TRBJ2-7; D may be TRBD1 (6 bases). The sequence was collected from a man aged 40-50 years with acute or convalescent COVID-19. Sequencing was done on a sample of peripheral blood. The DNA of the CDR3 is TGTGCCAGTAGTCCGTCACATACAGGGAACTCCTACGAGCAGTACTTC. Amino acid sequence: CASSPSHTGNSYEQYF.